This T cell receptor (beta chain) was obtained from a study of cytomegalovirus exposure and HLA in healthy donors. General study findings and limits: That first-cohort TCR clusters tended to co-occur in the 90 to 150 validation repertoires was found in a later analysis. In vitro assays verified that a few CMV-associated chains recognized CMV antigens specifically.

As for this clone: The antigen remains undetermined.

The CDR3 has 13 amino acids. Germline V lookup: CDR1 GTSNPN, CDR2 SVGIG (reference sequence). The ends lost 3 bases at V and 5 bases at J; junction bases unmatched: 2. Profiled with immunoSEQ multiplex PCR; TCRdb holds only in-frame clones, not every one. The table has 200,000 or so clones, 75% to 90% seen once. The sequenced sample was PBMCs. The V and J genes are TRBV30 and TRBJ2-1; 9 positions agree with TRBD1. This TCR came from a man between 18 and 29 years old in good health and CMV-seropositive. The DNA of the CDR3 is TGTGCCTGGAGACAGGGGGCTAACAATGAGCAGTTCTTC. As protein: CAWRQGANNEQFF.